The source of this T cell receptor beta chain is a study of T-cell reconstitution after alpha-beta-depleted transplantation in children. For TCRbeta, the library was prepared with unique molecular identifiers. TCRdb analysed the PCR reads with MiXCR anew, one entry per CDR3 protein. Here the sample spans approximately 510,000 distinct CDR3 sequences, approximately 20% being singletons. Deletions cut 3 bases from V and 1 base from J, with 9 bases between. There are 13 residues in the CDR3. From germline, CDR1 is SQVTM and CDR2 ANQGSEA. The material was PBMCs from the stem cell graft donor, obtained from the stem cell graft. This TCR was sampled from a human donor who donated a stem cell graft to a child with acute lymphoblastic leukemia. V is TRBV29-1 and J is TRBJ1-1; D not resolved. In nucleotides, the CDR3 is TGCAGCGTTGAGGCCCATCCGAACACTGAAGCTTTCTTT. It codes for CSVEAHPNTEAFF.